This T cell receptor beta chain was captured in a study of blood T cell repertoires in COVID-19. Study in general: PBMCs, B-cell-depleted T cells, or T cells provided the cDNA or gDNA that made up the material.

Sequencing was performed with immunoSEQ multiplex PCR; in TCRdb, only in-frame clones are kept and a portion is missing. The sample lists a few hundred thousand clones; more than 75% were seen once. Trimming stripped 1 base from V and 5 bases from J, with 13 bases between. This CDR3 is built from 15 residues. Per germline, CDR1 SGHRS and CDR2 YFSETQ. Adults between about 18 and 95 years of age took part from 24 US areas. Donors were grouped by their self-reported clinical history. The specimen was PBMCs or T cells enriched from blood (not recorded which). The genes are TRBV5-1 and TRBJ1-3; no definite D call. The source of this sequence is a middle-aged man in a cohort exposed to, infected with or recovered from COVID-19 (not recorded which). The CDR3 DNA is TGCGCCAGCAGCTTGTGGGCTGACAATCGAAACACCATATATTTT. Translated: CASSLWADNRNTIYF.